The clone carrying this T cell receptor (beta chain) has a handful of counts. Its antigen remains unknown. The data stem from a study of post-analysis software for immune sequencing data. Background on the study: Several disease courses (relapsing-remitting, secondary progressive and progressive-relapsing) of multiple sclerosis were included.

Unique molecular identifiers were built into the TCR beta cDNA libraries. MiXCR, applied by TCRdb to the PCR reads, yields one record per CDR3 protein. The sample has about 460,000 distinct CDR3 sequences, around 40% seen once. General study findings and limits: For normalized Chao1 diversity, multiple sclerosis patients scored significantly lower than controls did. Elevated frequency relative to controls characterized several TRBV segments in patients, TRBV5-6, TRBV5-1 and TRBV20-1 among them.

Trimming removed 3 bases from V and 0 bases from J, with 9 bases in between. This CDR3 has 13 residues. CDR1 and CDR2 from the germline V gene are SQVTM and ANQGSEA. The sequence was collected from a girl under 18 with multiple sclerosis. Sequenced input: blood. The V call is TRBV29-1, the J call TRBJ2-7; D gene ambiguous. The CDR3 region is CSVDGSNSYEQYF. The CDR3 DNA follows: TGCAGCGTTGACGGCAGTAACTCCTACGAGCAGTACTTC.